The clone carrying this T cell receptor beta chain was counted once. This record comes from a study of T cell responses to AZD1222 COVID-19 vaccine. Clones were sequenced by immunoSEQ multiplex PCR, and TCRdb holds only the in-frame ones, with some missing. Of 100,000 to 150,000 clones listed, 75% to 90% were seen once; the top ten hold around 4.4%. This CDR3 is 14 amino acids long. Germline CDR1 reads LGHDT; CDR2 reads YNNKEL (reference sequence). V was pared by 4 bases and J by 5 bases, with 11 bases between. This receptor was identified in an adult who received the AZD1222 COVID-19 vaccine. The chain links TRBV3-1 (or the pseudogene TRBV3-2) to TRBJ1-4; perhaps TRBD1 as D (5 bases). The material sequenced was peripheral blood, taken 28 days after the second AZD1222 dose. The CDR3 DNA sequence: TGTGCCAGCAGCCGAAGACAGCGGAATGAAAAACTGTTTTTT. Its protein is CASSRRQRNEKLFF.